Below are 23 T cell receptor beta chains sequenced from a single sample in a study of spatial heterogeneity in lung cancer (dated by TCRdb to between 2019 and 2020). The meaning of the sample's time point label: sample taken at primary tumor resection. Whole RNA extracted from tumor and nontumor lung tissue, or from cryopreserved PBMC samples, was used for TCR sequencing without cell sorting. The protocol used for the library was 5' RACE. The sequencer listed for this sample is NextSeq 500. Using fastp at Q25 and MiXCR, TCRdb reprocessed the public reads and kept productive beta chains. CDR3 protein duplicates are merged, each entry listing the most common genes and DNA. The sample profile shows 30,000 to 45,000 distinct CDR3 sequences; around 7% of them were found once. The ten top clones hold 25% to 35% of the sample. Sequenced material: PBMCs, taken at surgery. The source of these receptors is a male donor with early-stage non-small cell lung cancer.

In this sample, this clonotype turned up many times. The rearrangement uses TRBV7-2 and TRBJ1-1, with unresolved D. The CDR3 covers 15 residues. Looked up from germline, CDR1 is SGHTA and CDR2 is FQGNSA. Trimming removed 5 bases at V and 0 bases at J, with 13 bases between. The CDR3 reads CASSENGPLNTEAFF. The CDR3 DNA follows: TGTGCCAGCAGCGAAAACGGACCTTTGAACACTGAAGCTTTCTTT.

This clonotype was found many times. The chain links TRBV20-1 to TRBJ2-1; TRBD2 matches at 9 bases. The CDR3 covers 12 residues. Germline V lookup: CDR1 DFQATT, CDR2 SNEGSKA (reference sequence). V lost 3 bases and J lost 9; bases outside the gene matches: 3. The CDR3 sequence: CSASAGGVEQFF. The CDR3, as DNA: TGCAGTGCTAGCGCGGGAGGGGTTGAGCAGTTCTTC.

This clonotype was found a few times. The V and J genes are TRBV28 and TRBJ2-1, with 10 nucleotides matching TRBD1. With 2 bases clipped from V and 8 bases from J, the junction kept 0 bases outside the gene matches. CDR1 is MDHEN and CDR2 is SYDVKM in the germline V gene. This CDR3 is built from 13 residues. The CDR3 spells CASSLGTGDEQFF. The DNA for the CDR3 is TGTGCCAGCAGTTTAGGGACAGGGGATGAGCAGTTCTTC.

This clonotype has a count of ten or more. The CDR3 sequence is CASSSPPAVDTQYF. CDR3 bases: TGTGCCAGCAGCTCCCCCCCAGCTGTTGATACGCAGTATTTT. The chain combines TRBV7-9 with TRBJ2-3; D not resolved. V lost 4 bases, J lost 6 bases, and 14 bases lay in between. CDR1 is SEHNR and CDR2 is FQNEAQ in the germline V gene (reference sequence). The length of the CDR3 is 14 residues.

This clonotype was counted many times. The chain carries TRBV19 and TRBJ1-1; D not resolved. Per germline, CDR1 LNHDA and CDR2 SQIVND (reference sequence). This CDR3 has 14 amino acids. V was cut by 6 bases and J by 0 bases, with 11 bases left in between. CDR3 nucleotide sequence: TGTGCCAGTAGGAAAGAAAATCTGAACACTGAAGCTTTCTTT. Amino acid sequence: CASRKENLNTEAFF.

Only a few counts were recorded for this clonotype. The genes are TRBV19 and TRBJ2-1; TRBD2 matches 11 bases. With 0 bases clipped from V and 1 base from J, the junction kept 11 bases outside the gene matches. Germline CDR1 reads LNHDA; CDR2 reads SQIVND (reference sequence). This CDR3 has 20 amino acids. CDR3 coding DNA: TGTGCCAGTAGTATAGATCTTTTTCCTGGGACTAGCGGATCCTACAATGAGCAGTTCTTC. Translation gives CASSIDLFPGTSGSYNEQFF.

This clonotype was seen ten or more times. CDR3 nucleotide sequence: TGTGCCAGCAGCCGGCGGCCAGGGAGCTCCTATAATTCACCCCTCCACTTT. Its translation: CASSRRPGSSYNSPLHF. J is TRBJ1-6 and V is TRBV13, with D possibly TRBD1 on 5 matching bases. V was clipped by 5 bases and J by 0 bases, with 14 bases between them. The CDR3 consists of 17 residues. Germline CDR1 reads PRHDT; CDR2 reads FYEKMQ (reference sequence).

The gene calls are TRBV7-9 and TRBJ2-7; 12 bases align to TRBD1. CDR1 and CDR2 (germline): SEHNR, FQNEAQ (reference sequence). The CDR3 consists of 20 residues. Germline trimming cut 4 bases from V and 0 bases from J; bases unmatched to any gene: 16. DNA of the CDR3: TGTGCCAGCAGCTACCCTCCTGGGGGACAGGGGGCAAAACCCTCCTACGAGCAGTACGTC. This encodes CASSYPPGGQGAKPSYEQYV.

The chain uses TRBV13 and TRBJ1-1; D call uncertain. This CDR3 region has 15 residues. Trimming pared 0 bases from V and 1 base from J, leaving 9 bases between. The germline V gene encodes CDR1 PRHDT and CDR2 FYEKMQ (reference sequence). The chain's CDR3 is CASSLGLARNTEAFF. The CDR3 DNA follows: TGTGCCAGCAGCTTAGGCCTGGCACGGAACACTGAAGCTTTCTTT.

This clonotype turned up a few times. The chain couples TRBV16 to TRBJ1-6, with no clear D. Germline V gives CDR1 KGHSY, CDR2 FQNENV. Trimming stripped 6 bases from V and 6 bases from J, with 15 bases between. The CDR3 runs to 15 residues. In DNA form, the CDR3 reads TGTGCCAGCAGTACTTTAAGCGTGGGTAATTCACCCCTCCACTTT. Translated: CASSTLSVGNSPLHF.

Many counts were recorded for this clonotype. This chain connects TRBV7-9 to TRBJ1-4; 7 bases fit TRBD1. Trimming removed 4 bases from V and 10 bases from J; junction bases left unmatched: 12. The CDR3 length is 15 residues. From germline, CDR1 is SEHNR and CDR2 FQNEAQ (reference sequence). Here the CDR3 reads CASSSTTGATGKLFF. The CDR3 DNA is TGTGCCAGCAGCTCAACAACAGGGGCTACTGGAAAACTGTTTTTT.

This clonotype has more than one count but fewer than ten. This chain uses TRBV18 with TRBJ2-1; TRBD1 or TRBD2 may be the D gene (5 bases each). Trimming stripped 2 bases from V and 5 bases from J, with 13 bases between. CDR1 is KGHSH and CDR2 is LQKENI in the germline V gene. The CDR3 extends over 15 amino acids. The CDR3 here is CASSPRGALDNEQFF. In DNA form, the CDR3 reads TGTGCCAGCTCACCAAGAGGGGCCTTAGACAATGAGCAGTTCTTC.

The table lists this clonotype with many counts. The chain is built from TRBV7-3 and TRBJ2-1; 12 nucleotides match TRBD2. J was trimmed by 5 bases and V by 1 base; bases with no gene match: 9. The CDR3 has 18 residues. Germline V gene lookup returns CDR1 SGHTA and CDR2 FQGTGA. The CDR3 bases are TGTGCCAGCAGCTTAATAGCCGCTAGCGGGGGGGAAGACAATGAGCAGTTCTTC. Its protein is CASSLIAASGGEDNEQFF.

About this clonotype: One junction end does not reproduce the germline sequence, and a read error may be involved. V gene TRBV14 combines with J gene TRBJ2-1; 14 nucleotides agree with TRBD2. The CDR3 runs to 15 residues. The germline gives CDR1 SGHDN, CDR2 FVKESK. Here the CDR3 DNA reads TGTGCCAGCAGACAAGGACTAGCGGGGGGTAATGAGCAGTTCTTC. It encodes CASRQGLAGGNEQFF.

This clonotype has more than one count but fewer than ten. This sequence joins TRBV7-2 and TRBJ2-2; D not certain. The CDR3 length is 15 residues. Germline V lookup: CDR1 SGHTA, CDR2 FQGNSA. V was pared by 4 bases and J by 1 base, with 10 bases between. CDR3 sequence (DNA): TGTGCCAGCAGCTGGGGTTCAGGGAACACCGGGGAGCTGTTTTTT. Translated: CASSWGSGNTGELFF.

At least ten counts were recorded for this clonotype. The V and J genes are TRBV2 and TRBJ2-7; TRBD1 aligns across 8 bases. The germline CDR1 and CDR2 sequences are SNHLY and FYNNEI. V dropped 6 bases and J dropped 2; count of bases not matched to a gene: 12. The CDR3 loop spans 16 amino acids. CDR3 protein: CASRGDRQGSTYEQYF. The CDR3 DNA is TGTGCCAGCAGGGGCGACCGACAGGGGTCGACCTACGAGCAGTACTTC.

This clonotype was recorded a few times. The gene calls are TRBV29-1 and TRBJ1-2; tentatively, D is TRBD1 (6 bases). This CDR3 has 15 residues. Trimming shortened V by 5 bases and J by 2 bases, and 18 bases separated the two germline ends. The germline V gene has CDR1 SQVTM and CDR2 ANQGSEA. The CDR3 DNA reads TGCAGCGTTTGGGGGCCGAGGGTGCGAAACTATGGCTACACCTTC. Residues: CSVWGPRVRNYGYTF. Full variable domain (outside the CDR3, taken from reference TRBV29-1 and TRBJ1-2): SAVISQKPSRDICQRGTSLTIQCQVDSQVTMMFWYRQQPGQSLTLIATANQGSEATYESGFVIDKFPISRPNLTFSTLTVSNMSPEDSSIYLCSVWGPRVRNYGYTFGSGTRLTVV.

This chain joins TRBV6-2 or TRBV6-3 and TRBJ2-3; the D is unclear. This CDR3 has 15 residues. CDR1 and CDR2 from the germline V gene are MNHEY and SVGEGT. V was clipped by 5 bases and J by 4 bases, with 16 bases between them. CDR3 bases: TGTGCCAGCAGTATGGTGGCTTACGGCTCAGATACGCAGTATTTT. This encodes CASSMVAYGSDTQYF.

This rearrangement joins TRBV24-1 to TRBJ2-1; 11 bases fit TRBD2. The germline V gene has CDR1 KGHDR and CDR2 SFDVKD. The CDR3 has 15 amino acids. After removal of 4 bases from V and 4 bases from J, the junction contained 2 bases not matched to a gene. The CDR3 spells CATSETSGEYNEQFF. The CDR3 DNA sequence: TGTGCCACCAGTGAGACTAGCGGGGAGTACAATGAGCAGTTCTTC.

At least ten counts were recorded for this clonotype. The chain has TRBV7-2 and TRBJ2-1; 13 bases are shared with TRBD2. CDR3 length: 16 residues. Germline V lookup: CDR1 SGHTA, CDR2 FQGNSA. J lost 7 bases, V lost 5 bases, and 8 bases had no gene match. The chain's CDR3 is CASSLSGGLAGNEQFF. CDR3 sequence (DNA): TGTGCCAGCAGCCTAAGTGGGGGACTAGCGGGAAATGAGCAGTTCTTC.

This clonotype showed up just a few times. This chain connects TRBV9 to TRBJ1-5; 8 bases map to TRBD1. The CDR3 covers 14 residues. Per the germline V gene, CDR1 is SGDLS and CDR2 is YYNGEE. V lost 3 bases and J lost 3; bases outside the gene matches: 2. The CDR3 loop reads CASSATGDNQPQHF. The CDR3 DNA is TGTGCCAGCAGCGCGACAGGGGACAATCAGCCCCAGCATTTT.

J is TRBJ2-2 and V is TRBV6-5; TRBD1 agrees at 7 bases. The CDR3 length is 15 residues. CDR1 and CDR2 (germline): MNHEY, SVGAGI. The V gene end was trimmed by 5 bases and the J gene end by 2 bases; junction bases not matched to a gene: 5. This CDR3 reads CASSQGTVNTGELFF. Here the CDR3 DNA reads TGTGCCAGCAGTCAAGGGACAGTAAACACCGGGGAGCTGTTTTTT.

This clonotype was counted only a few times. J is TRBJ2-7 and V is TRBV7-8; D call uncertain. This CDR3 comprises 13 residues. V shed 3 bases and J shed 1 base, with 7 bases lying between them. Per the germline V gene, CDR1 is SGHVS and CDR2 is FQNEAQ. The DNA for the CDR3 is TGTGCCAGCAGCTTTGGTGGTTCCTACGAGCAGTACGTC. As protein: CASSFGGSYEQYV.